Following are 26 T cell receptor beta chains from one sample sequenced in a study of B cell selection in AIRE deficiency. Assay used: immunoSEQ multiplex PCR; TCRdb lists only in-frame clones, some missing. The sample includes 20,000 to 30,000 clones, 90% to 97% of them seen just once. The sorted conventional CD4 T cells were gated as CD4+CD127+. Sequencing input: CD4+CD127+ conventional T cells sorted from PBMCs. These receptors were collected from a human donor in good health.

V usage is TRBV11-3 and J usage is TRBJ2-7; 7 positions agree with TRBD2. CDR1 and CDR2 (germline): SGHNT, YENEEA. The junction had 9 bases not matched to a gene; V was cut back by 4 bases and J by 6 bases. This CDR3 contains 14 residues. The CDR3 is CASSSRGELGEQYF. CDR3 nucleotide sequence: TGTGCCAGCAGCTCCCGGGGGGAATTAGGCGAGCAGTACTTC.

The chain joins TRBV10-3 to TRBJ1-2; 8 bases align to TRBD1. CDR1 is ENHRY and CDR2 is SYGVKD in the germline V gene. This CDR3 region has 12 residues. V dropped 7 bases and J dropped 7; count of bases not matched to a gene: 5. The CDR3 DNA reads TGTGCCATCAAGCAGGGGGCGCTTGGCTACACCTTC. It specifies CAIKQGALGYTF.

The chain links TRBV11-2 to TRBJ1-2; D possibly corresponds to TRBD1 (6 bases). The CDR3 sequence is 14 residues long. V shed 2 bases and J shed 4 bases, with 11 bases lying between them. CDR1 SGHAT and CDR2 FQNNGV come from the germline V gene. CDR3 residues: CASSLNRVAYGYTF. The DNA of the CDR3 is TGTGCCAGCAGCTTAAACAGGGTGGCCTATGGCTACACCTTC. Together with reference TRBV11-2 and TRBJ1-2, the CDR3 gives the full variable domain: EAGVAQSPRYKIIEKRQSVAFWCNPISGHATLYWYQQILGQGPKLLIQFQNNGVVDDSQLPKDRFSAERLKGVDSTLKIQPAKLEDSAVYLCASSLNRVAYGYTFGSGTRLTVV.

The chain uses TRBV5-1 and TRBJ1-1; D call uncertain. Germline values: CDR1 SGHRS, CDR2 YFSETQ. CDR3 length: 15 residues. The V and J ends lost 0 bases and 0 bases respectively, with 9 bases between them. Written as DNA, the CDR3 is TGCGCCAGCAGCTTGGTTTGGTCTATGAACACTGAAGCTTTCTTT. As protein: CASSLVWSMNTEAFF.

The rearrangement uses TRBV10-1 and TRBJ2-3; a possible D gene is TRBD2 (6 bases). Germline V lookup: CDR1 WNHNN, CDR2 SYGVQD (reference sequence). The V end was cut by 3 bases, the J end by 6 bases, with 13 bases between. The CDR3 runs to 14 residues. DNA for the CDR3: TGCGCCAGCAGTGACGGGGGAATCCGGGATACGCAGTATTTT. It yields the protein CASSDGGIRDTQYF.

The V gene is TRBV13, the J gene TRBJ1-5, with D perhaps TRBD1 (5 bases). Looked up from germline, CDR1 is PRHDT and CDR2 is FYEKMQ (reference sequence). The CDR3 extends over 17 amino acids. Between the trimmed V and J ends, which lost 5 bases and 6 bases, there was a span of 23 bases. CDR3 in amino acids: CASSERPVGAVRQPQHF. The CDR3 DNA reads TGTGCCAGCAGCGAGCGACCTGTAGGGGCAGTACGTCAGCCCCAGCATTTT.

This clone appeared once. The V and J genes are TRBV9 and TRBJ2-2, with D unclear. Trimming cost V 4 bases and J 3 bases, with 13 bases left between them. Germline CDR1 SGDLS, CDR2 YYNGEE. There are 15 residues in the CDR3. CDR3 DNA: TGTGCCAGCAGCCCATCTAGGGTCGACACCGGGGAGCTGTTTTTT. Encoded protein: CASSPSRVDTGELFF. Drawing the rest from reference TRBV9 and TRBJ2-2, the complete variable domain is DSGVTQTPKHLITATGQRVTLRCSPRSGDLSVYWYQQSLDQGLQFLIQYYNGEERAKGNILERFSAQQFPDLHSELNLSSLELGDSALYFCASSPSRVDTGELFFGEGSRLTVL.

This chain links TRBV2 with TRBJ1-4; 7 bases fit TRBD1. The trim removed 6 bases at V and 5 bases at J, leaving 6 bases unmatched. The CDR3 covers 14 residues. Germline V gene lookup returns CDR1 SNHLY and CDR2 FYNNEI. The CDR3 loop reads CASSEQGQNEKLFF. CDR3 nucleotides: TGTGCCAGCAGCGAACAGGGACAGAATGAAAAACTGTTTTTT.

The chain links TRBV7-9 to TRBJ1-1, with unresolved D. CDR1 and CDR2 from the germline V gene are SEHNR and FQNEAQ (reference sequence). CDR3 length: 12 residues. V gave up 3 bases and J gave up 2 bases, with 4 bases separating them. The CDR3 region is CASSFSNTEAFF. The CDR3 nucleotides read TGTGCCAGCAGCTTTTCCAACACTGAAGCTTTCTTT.

The V and J genes are TRBV7-7 and TRBJ2-1; 14 nucleotides line up with TRBD2. The CDR3 length is 15 residues. Per germline, CDR1 SSHAT and CDR2 FNYEAQ (reference sequence). The trim removed 5 bases at V and 7 bases at J, leaving 4 bases unmatched. The CDR3 is CASSPGLAGANEQFF. The DNA of the CDR3 is TGTGCCAGCAGCCCGGGACTAGCGGGGGCAAATGAGCAGTTCTTC.

The chain carries TRBV10-2 and TRBJ1-2; a weak D match, TRBD1 (5 bases). The V and J ends lost 8 bases and 4 bases respectively, with 17 bases between them. Germline V CDR1 and CDR2: WSHSY, SAAADI. This CDR3 has 14 residues. CDR3 nucleotide sequence: TGCGCCAGCGGGGGGAGGGAAGCTGGCTATGGCTACACCTTC. Residues: CASGGREAGYGYTF.

This clone was picked up one time. The rearrangement joins TRBV19 to TRBJ2-5; 7 bases agree with TRBD2. The CDR3 length is 12 residues. V dropped 5 bases and J dropped 4; count of bases not matched to a gene: 1. The germline CDR1 and CDR2 sequences are LNHDA and SQIVND (reference sequence). CDR3: CASSGGVETQYF. Here the CDR3 DNA reads TGTGCCAGTAGTGGGGGGGTAGAGACCCAGTACTTC. Complete variable domain (other parts from reference TRBV19 and TRBJ2-5): DGGITQSPKYLFRKEGQNVTLSCEQNLNHDAMYWYRQDPGQGLRLIYYSQIVNDFQKGDIAEGYSVSREKKESFPLTVTSAQKNPTAFYLCASSGGVETQYFGPGTRLLVL.

The chain joins TRBV18 to TRBJ2-1; possibly TRBD2 for D (6 bases). The germline V gene has CDR1 KGHSH and CDR2 LQKENI. Trimming removed 1 base at V and 10 bases at J, with 8 bases between. CDR3 size: 12 residues. CDR3 coding DNA: TGTGCCAGCTCACCACTGCGGGGCGAGCAGTTCTTC. This encodes CASSPLRGEQFF.

CDR3 region: CASSPTSGGVTDTQYF. The CDR3 coding sequence is TGTGCCAGCTCCCCGACTAGCGGGGGGGTCACAGATACGCAGTATTTT. The rearrangement links TRBV18 to TRBJ2-3; 14 positions agree with TRBD2. Germline CDR1 reads KGHSH; CDR2 reads LQKENI. The J segment lost 2 bases and the V segment lost 6 bases, leaving 4 bases of the junction unmatched. CDR3 length: 16 amino acids.

The CDR3: CASSPGQGRNYGYTF. The CDR3 nucleotides are TGTGCCAGCAGCCCCGGACAGGGGAGGAACTATGGCTACACCTTC. The chain uses TRBV6-6 and TRBJ1-2, with 9 bases aligning to TRBD1. Germline CDR1 is MNHNY and CDR2 is SVGAGI (reference sequence). Unmatched junction bases numbered 7, after V lost 6 bases and J lost 2 bases. CDR3 size: 15 residues.

V is TRBV2 and J is TRBJ2-7; the D call may be TRBD1 or TRBD2 (5 bases each). Germline V CDR1 and CDR2: SNHLY, FYNNEI. The CDR3 is 15 amino acids. Trimming cost V 5 bases and J 5 bases, with 19 bases left between them. CDR3 in amino acids: CASSLMGPASDEQYF. CDR3 coding DNA: TGTGCCAGCAGTCTCATGGGACCCGCGTCCGACGAGCAGTACTTC. The full variable domain, completed using reference TRBV2 and TRBJ2-7, is EPEVTQTPSHQVTQMGQEVILRCVPISNHLYFYWYRQILGQKVEFLVSFYNNEISEKSEIFDDQFSVERPDGSNFTLKIRSTKLEDSAMYFCASSLMGPASDEQYFGPGTRLTVT.

CDR3: CASSHSRGRDDDEQYF. In DNA, the CDR3 is TGCGCCAGCAGCCACTCCCGAGGCAGGGACGACGACGAGCAGTACTTC. V gene TRBV4-1 combines with J gene TRBJ2-7; either TRBD1 or TRBD2 may supply D (5 bases each). Germline CDR1 reads MGHRA; CDR2 reads YSYEKL. The CDR3 contains 16 residues. Deletions cut 3 bases from V and 5 bases from J, with 20 bases between.

CDR3 residues: CASSLSRGRNSPLHF. CDR3 DNA sequence: TGTGCCAGCAGTTTATCAAGGGGGCGGAATTCACCCCTCCACTTT. The chain combines TRBV28 with TRBJ1-6; the match to TRBD1 covers 7 bases. The CDR3 is 15 residues long. With V trimmed by 1 base and J by 7 bases, 4 bases remained unmatched. From germline, CDR1 is MDHEN and CDR2 SYDVKM.

The V and J genes are TRBV30 and TRBJ1-3; D ambiguous. The germline V gene has CDR1 GTSNPN and CDR2 SVGIG (reference sequence). V gave up 1 base and J gave up 0 bases, with 4 bases separating them. This CDR3 comprises 13 residues. CDR3 in amino acids: CAWSGRSGNTIYF. The CDR3 DNA is TGTGCCTGGAGTGGTCGCTCTGGAAACACCATATATTTT.

The chain recombines TRBV10-3 with TRBJ2-5, with 7 bases that match TRBD1. V lost 7 bases to trimming and J lost 5 bases; unmatched junction nucleotides: 7. Germline assignment: CDR1 ENHRY and CDR2 SYGVKD. This CDR3 is built from 13 residues. The CDR3 nucleotides are TGTGCCATCAAGCCTAGCAGGGGGGAGACCCAGTACTTC. It specifies CAIKPSRGETQYF.

The count of this clone is one. The genes are TRBV19 and TRBJ2-3; a possible D gene is TRBD1 (6 bases). Per germline, CDR1 LNHDA and CDR2 SQIVND (reference sequence). V lost 3 bases and J lost 4, with 11 bases in between. This CDR3 has 14 residues. For the CDR3, the DNA is TGTGCCAGTAGTATTGGGGGCGATCCAGATACGCAGTATTTT. It specifies CASSIGGDPDTQYF. Full variable domain (rest looked up from reference TRBV19 and TRBJ2-3): DGGITQSPKYLFRKEGQNVTLSCEQNLNHDAMYWYRQDPGQGLRLIYYSQIVNDFQKGDIAEGYSVSREKKESFPLTVTSAQKNPTAFYLCASSIGGDPDTQYFGPGTRLTVL.

V and J are TRBV25-1 and TRBJ1-5, with D possibly being TRBD1 (5 bases). Germline values: CDR1 MGHDK, CDR2 SYGVNS. V gave up 8 bases and J gave up 2 bases, with 22 bases separating them. This CDR3 comprises 17 residues. The CDR3 DNA sequence: TGTGCCAGCCCCCCCGGCAGGGATACTAAGGGCAATCAGCCCCAGCATTTT. Residues: CASPPGRDTKGNQPQHF.

J is TRBJ1-1 and V is TRBV5-6; 9 bases map to TRBD1. The germline V gene encodes CDR1 SGHDT and CDR2 YYEEEE. CDR3 length: 14 residues. The V segment lost 4 bases and the J segment 4 bases; nucleotides outside the gene matches: 5. As DNA, the CDR3 is TGTGCCAGCAGCCAGGGGACAGGGTCCACTGAAGCTTTCTTT. Encoded protein: CASSQGTGSTEAFF.

V usage is TRBV7-3 and J usage is TRBJ2-4, with D possibly being TRBD1 (6 bases). The CDR3 loop spans 15 amino acids. From germline, CDR1 is SGHTA and CDR2 FQGTGA. V lost 4 bases and J 8 bases, leaving 18 bases between the germline ends. The CDR3 sequence is CASSSSGTPGDIQYF. The DNA for the CDR3 is TGTGCCAGCAGCTCGTCCGGGACACCAGGGGACATTCAGTACTTC.

The chain combines TRBV7-2 with TRBJ1-2, with 7 bases fitting TRBD1. Germline trimming cut 5 bases from V and 0 bases from J; bases unmatched to any gene: 3. Germline-derived CDR1 and CDR2 are SGHTA and FQGNSA. The CDR3 length is 14 residues. The CDR3 sequence is CASSPDRTNYGYTF. DNA of the CDR3: TGTGCCAGCAGCCCGGACAGGACTAACTATGGCTACACCTTC. Combining the CDR3 with reference TRBV7-2 and TRBJ1-2 gives the whole variable domain GAGVSQSPSNKVTEKGKDVELRCDPISGHTALYWYRQSLGQGLEFLIYFQGNSAPDKSGLPSDRFSAERTGGSVSTLTIQRTQQEDSAVYLCASSPDRTNYGYTFGSGTRLTVV.

The J gene is TRBJ2-7, the V gene TRBV5-6, with D perhaps TRBD2 (6 bases). The CDR3 totals 15 residues. CDR1 SGHDT and CDR2 YYEEEE come from the germline V gene. The V and J ends lost 0 bases and 4 bases respectively, with 14 bases between them. This CDR3 is CASSLAPGGPYEQYF. The CDR3 bases are TGTGCCAGCAGCTTGGCCCCCGGGGGACCTTACGAGCAGTACTTC.